The sequence of this T cell receptor (beta chain) was determined in a study of blood T cell repertoires in COVID-19. Overall study context: Sites across the United States, Italy and Spain contributed samples from acute and convalescent COVID-19.

Seattle-derived patients entered the study during active infection and were followed longitudinally. As originally analysed: The authors estimated nucleated cell counts from reference gene primer amplification. The data were produced by immunoSEQ multiplex PCR, yet TCRdb's version contains in-frame clones alone and is incomplete. That table furnishes V, J and clone size, whereas the DNA furnished D and trimming. The sample lists around 210,000 clones; roughly 90% were seen once. With 5 bases clipped from V and 7 bases from J, the junction kept 4 bases outside the gene matches. The CDR3 is 13 residues long. Germline V CDR1 and CDR2: MNHEY, SVGAGI.

This receptor was identified in a man aged 45 to 65 with COVID-19, enrolled during active disease. Material for sequencing was peripheral blood. The chain employs TRBV6-5 and TRBJ2-1, with 8 bases matching TRBD2. The CDR3 is CASSRAGVNEQFF. The CDR3 nucleotides read TGTGCCAGCAGTAGAGCGGGAGTAAATGAGCAGTTCTTC.